The 7 T cell receptor beta chains reported below all come from one sample, sequenced in a study of blood T cell repertoires in COVID-19. Assay used: immunoSEQ multiplex PCR; TCRdb lists only in-frame clones, some missing. The data hold about 230,000 clones, with 65% to 90% observed a single time. Input material: peripheral blood. These receptors came from a woman aged 45-65 years with acute or convalescent COVID-19.

This sequence joins TRBV6-6 and TRBJ1-5; weak D call: TRBD1 (6 bases). Germline values: CDR1 MNHNY, CDR2 SVGAGI (reference sequence). Trimming stripped 7 bases from V and 0 bases from J, with 10 bases between. The CDR3 extends over 14 amino acids. The chain's CDR3 is CASKQGHSNQPQHF. The CDR3 DNA is TGTGCCAGCAAGCAGGGACATAGCAATCAGCCCCAGCATTTT.

This clone was recorded once. V is TRBV4-2 and J is TRBJ2-3; a weak D match, TRBD2 (7 bases). CDR3 length: 15 amino acids. V was cut by 4 bases and J by 1 base, with 12 bases left in between. Germline V gene data show CDR1 as LGHNA and CDR2 as YNFKEQ. The CDR3 sequence is CASSPSGGRTDTQYF. Written as DNA, the CDR3 is TGTGCCAGCAGCCCTTCGGGGGGCCGCACAGATACGCAGTATTTT.

V usage is TRBV10-3 and J usage is TRBJ1-1; TRBD1 agrees at 8 bases. This CDR3 has 16 residues. V was clipped by 4 bases and J by 4 bases; unmatched bases: 11. CDR1 and CDR2 (germline): ENHRY, SYGVKD. The CDR3: CAISGARGPGGTEAFF. The CDR3 nucleotides read TGTGCCATCAGTGGCGCCAGGGGGCCTGGGGGCACTGAAGCTTTCTTT.

This sequence joins TRBV28 and TRBJ2-2; 7 nucleotides agree with TRBD1. Trimming removed 7 bases from V and 4 bases from J; junction bases left unmatched: 12. The CDR3 extends over 16 amino acids. The V gene's germline CDR1 is MDHEN and CDR2 SYDVKM. The CDR3 region is CASTLTVTGSTGELFF. The CDR3, as DNA: TGTGCCAGCACCTTAACGGTGACAGGGAGCACCGGGGAGCTGTTTTTT.

V is TRBV9 and J is TRBJ1-3; possibly TRBD1 for D (6 bases). V was trimmed by 4 bases and J by 0 bases, leaving 11 bases between them. The length of the CDR3 is 15 residues. From germline, CDR1 is SGDLS and CDR2 YYNGEE. In DNA, the CDR3 is TGTGCCAGCAGCCTGGGACACAACTCTGGAAACACCATATATTTT. It translates to CASSLGHNSGNTIYF. The complete variable domain, with remaining parts taken from reference TRBV9 and TRBJ1-3, reads DSGVTQTPKHLITATGQRVTLRCSPRSGDLSVYWYQQSLDQGLQFLIQYYNGEERAKGNILERFSAQQFPDLHSELNLSSLELGDSALYFCASSLGHNSGNTIYFGEGSWLTVV.

The chain recombines TRBV28 with TRBJ2-3, with TRBD1 matching 8 bases. The CDR3 is 15 amino acids. V shed 8 bases and J 6 bases; nucleotides not matched to a gene: 13. CDR1 and CDR2 from the germline V gene are MDHEN and SYDVKM. The CDR3, as DNA: TGTGCCAGCTGCACTCCGCAGGGGGCATCGGATACGCAGTATTTT. Protein sequence: CASCTPQGASDTQYF.

This clone was recorded a few times. The chain joins TRBV11-2 to TRBJ2-4; D is possibly TRBD1 (5 bases). CDR1 is SGHAT, CDR2 FQNNGV, per germline. Trimming removed 1 base from V and 9 bases from J, with 16 bases in between. The CDR3 spans 15 residues. CDR3 protein: CASSLVTGPQVIQYF. CDR3 bases: TGTGCCAGCAGCTTAGTTACAGGTCCCCAAGTCATTCAGTACTTC.